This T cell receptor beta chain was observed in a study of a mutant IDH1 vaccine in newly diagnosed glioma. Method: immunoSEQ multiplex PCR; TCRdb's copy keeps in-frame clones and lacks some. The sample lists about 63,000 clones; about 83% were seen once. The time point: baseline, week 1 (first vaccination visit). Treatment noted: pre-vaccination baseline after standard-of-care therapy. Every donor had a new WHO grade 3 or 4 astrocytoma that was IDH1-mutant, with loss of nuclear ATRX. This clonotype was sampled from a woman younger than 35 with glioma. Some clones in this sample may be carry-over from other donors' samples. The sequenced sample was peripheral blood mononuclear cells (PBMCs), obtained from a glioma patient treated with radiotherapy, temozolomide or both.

CDR3 loop: CASSLEGGLAVGELFF. For the CDR3, the DNA is TGTGCCAGCAGCTTAGAAGGGGGACTAGCGGTGGGGGAGCTGTTTTTT. The chain combines TRBV11-2 with TRBJ2-2; 11 bases agree with TRBD2. The V segment lost 0 bases and the J segment 8 bases; nucleotides outside the gene matches: 5. This CDR3 comprises 16 residues. Germline V gene data show CDR1 as SGHAT and CDR2 as FQNNGV.